This T cell receptor (beta chain) was captured by sequencing in a study of Graves' ophthalmopathy and Graves' hyperthyroidism. Study background: In this cohort's terms, stable hyperthyroidism meant no ophthalmopathy by 18 months of follow-up.

Patients in the hyperthyroidism group, adults aged 18 to 65, were newly diagnosed, under 2 months' duration. Study-wide results and caveats: Appearing in blood as well were most expanded thyroid clonotypes above 0.001 frequency.

Regarding this clonotype: Its antigen is as yet unknown.

The sequenced template was RNA, covering the TCR beta CDR3 region. Second-round multiplex PCR came after a first-round RT-PCR that employed HTBI primers. TCRdb reprocessed the multiplex PCR reads with MiXCR, giving one entry per CDR3 protein. The data contain around 1.1 million distinct CDR3 sequences, about 35% of them singletons. The TCR sequence derives from an adult man with Graves' hyperthyroidism. Sample: peripheral blood or thyroid tissue (not recorded which).

The chain's CDR3 is CASSLLFTSNQPQHF. CDR3 sequence (DNA): TGTGCCAGCAGCTTGTTGTTTACAAGCAATCAGCCCCAGCATTTT. This chain links TRBV7-2 with TRBJ1-5; D is ambiguous. The CDR3 is 15 residues long. Trimming removed 3 bases at V and 1 base at J, with 10 bases between. Germline V gene data show CDR1 as SGHTA and CDR2 as FQGNSA.